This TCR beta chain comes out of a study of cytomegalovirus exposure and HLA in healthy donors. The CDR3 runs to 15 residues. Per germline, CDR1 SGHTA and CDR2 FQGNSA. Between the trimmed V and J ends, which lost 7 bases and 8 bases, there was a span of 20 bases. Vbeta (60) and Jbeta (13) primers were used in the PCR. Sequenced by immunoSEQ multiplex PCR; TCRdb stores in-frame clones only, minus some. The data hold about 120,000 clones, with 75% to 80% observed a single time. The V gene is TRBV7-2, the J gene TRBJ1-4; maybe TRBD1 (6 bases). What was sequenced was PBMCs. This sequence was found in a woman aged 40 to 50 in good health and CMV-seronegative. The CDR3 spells CASTHGGQGGEKLFF. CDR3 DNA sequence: TGTGCCAGCACCCATGGGGGGCAGGGAGGGGAAAAACTGTTTTTT. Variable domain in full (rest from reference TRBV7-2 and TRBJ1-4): GAGVSQSPSNKVTEKGKDVELRCDPISGHTALYWYRQSLGQGLEFLIYFQGNSAPDKSGLPSDRFSAERTGGSVSTLTIQRTQQEDSAVYLCASTHGGQGGEKLFFGSGTQLSVL.